This T cell receptor (beta chain) comes out of a study of T cell responses to AZD1222 COVID-19 vaccine. Study-wide findings and caveats: The sample set comprised mostly white British donors with more females, and clonal diversity was possibly underestimated. Increases in Spike-specific TCR breadth and depth were seen after two AZD1222 doses. A reported finding is that nearly half of spike-specific TCRs target unmutated variant regions. None of the repertoires were sampled until the peak T cell response had passed.

The data were produced by immunoSEQ multiplex PCR, yet TCRdb's version contains in-frame clones alone and is incomplete. The table shows about 130,000 clones, with about nine tenths occurring only once. Worth noting for this clone: Antigen unknown.

The CDR3 sequence is 14 residues long. Germline V gene data show CDR1 as KGHSH and CDR2 as LQKENI. Trimming took 2 bases from V and 1 from J, leaving 8 bases between them. The chain is built from TRBV18 and TRBJ1-1; D is uncertain. The sequence came from an adult in good health. The source material was peripheral blood, sampled on day 0 of MenACWY control vaccination. In DNA form, the CDR3 reads TGTGCCAGCTCACCATTCGGAAGGAACACTGAAGCTTTCTTT. Encoded protein: CASSPFGRNTEAFF.